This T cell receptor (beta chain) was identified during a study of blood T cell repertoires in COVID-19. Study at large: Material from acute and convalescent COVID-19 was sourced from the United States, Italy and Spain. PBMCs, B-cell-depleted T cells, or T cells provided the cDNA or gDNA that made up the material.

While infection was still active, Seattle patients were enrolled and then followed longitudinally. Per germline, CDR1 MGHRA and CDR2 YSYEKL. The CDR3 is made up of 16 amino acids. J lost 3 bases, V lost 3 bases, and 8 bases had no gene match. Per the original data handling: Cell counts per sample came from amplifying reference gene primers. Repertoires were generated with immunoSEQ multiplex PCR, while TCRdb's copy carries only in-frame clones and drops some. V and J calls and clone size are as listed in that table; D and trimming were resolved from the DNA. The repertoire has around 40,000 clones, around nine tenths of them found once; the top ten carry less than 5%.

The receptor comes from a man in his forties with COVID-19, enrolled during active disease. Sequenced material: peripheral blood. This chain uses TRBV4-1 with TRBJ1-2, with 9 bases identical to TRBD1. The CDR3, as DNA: TGCGCCAGCAGCCATATAGGGGGACAGGGACACTATGGCTACACCTTC. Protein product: CASSHIGGQGHYGYTF.